This T cell receptor (beta chain) originates from a study of blood T cells in healthy people across ages (dated by TCRdb to about 2015). Turning to the overall study: In model experiments, roughly one uniquely barcoded TCR beta cDNA molecule per two T cells was captured by template switching. Using the same blood draw, the study looked at two additional independent replicas of 1 million unique cDNA reads for two donors, one aged 18 to 29 and the other aged 80 or older. The study measured age-related changes in TCR beta repertoire diversity using deep sequencing normalized with unique cDNA molecular identifiers. To avoid experimental bias, donors of different ages were spread randomly across the sequencing lanes. The donors were split into four age groups: young (average about 15 years), middle-aged (39), aged (about 56) and long-lived (more than 80).

Relative to germline, V is 4 bases shorter and J is 5 bases shorter, with 18 bases between their ends. From the germline V gene (reference sequence), CDR1 is SEHNR and CDR2 is FQNEAQ. The CDR3 starts with the cysteine, ends with the phenylalanine, and has 15 residues. Just CDR3 DNA is preserved here, 45 bases in frame from base 1. The 39 donors, aged roughly 6 to 100 years, were systemically healthy Caucasian individuals from Russia. Approximately 11 milliliters of peripheral blood were drawn from each donor into EDTA-treated Vacutainer tubes. PBMCs were isolated by Ficoll-Paque density-gradient centrifugation, with at least 7 million obtained per sample. Trizol reagent was used to extract total RNA from PBMCs, with at least 6 micrograms per sample. For every donor, flow cytometry on a PBMC aliquot measured the percentage of naive CD45RAhigh/CD27high T cells. With respect to this clonotype: The clone's antigen remains unknown. It has no much larger one-base neighbor in the sample; base qualities were not kept.

The receptor library was made with 5' RACE. The instrument given in TCRdb is Illumina HiSeq 2500. A second PCR of about 7 to 12 cycles was performed with a sample-barcoded 5' primer and a J-beta primer mix. A template-switch 5' adaptor carrying 12 random nucleotides introduced a unique molecular identifier onto each TCR beta cDNA molecule. At least 3 million CDR3-containing paired-end reads were obtained from each sample. First-strand cDNA synthesis was performed from all RNA using the Mint cDNA synthesis kit, with priming by a TRBC-specific oligonucleotide. After uracil-DNA glycosylase treatment, a first 18-cycle PCR used universal primers M1SS and BC2_uni_R on all cDNA. The authors' analysis ran thus. Each sample was normalized by randomly selecting 1 million high-quality reads, each carrying a distinct molecular identifier. Reads sharing molecular identifiers were discarded rather than binned into consensus sequences. MiTCR, run with a Q25 quality threshold and the strictest error-elimination algorithm, handled CDR3 identification, clonotype clustering and error correction. Lower-bound total TCR beta diversity was estimated with a nonparametric unseen species model using Euler transformation. TCRdb handled the public reads itself, with Q25 trimming in fastp and clone calling in MiXCR, and kept productive beta chains. Records with the same CDR3 protein are collapsed into one entry carrying the most frequent genes and DNA. The V and J calls, along with clone size, are taken from TCRdb and not from the paper's own processing. The sample contains about 1.7 million distinct CDR3 sequences, approximately 30% of them found a single time. Together, the top ten hold roughly 8% of the sample.

Overall results and qualifications from the work: There was a strong correlation between observed TCR beta diversity and the percentage of naive T cells measured by flow cytometry. Estimates of total diversity based on one million sequenced T cells were regarded as lower bounds and as underestimates. Bulk unsorted PBMC profiling prevented conclusive comparison of naive and antigen-experienced compartments. The CMV infection status of donors was not known, potentially confounding age-related changes in expanded clonotypes. Compared with the aged group, the long-lived group had more naive CD4+ T cells, fewer expanded clones and increased TCR diversity, suggesting age selection. As age increased, observed TCR beta diversity per million T cells dropped in a roughly linear way, and a significant reduction was already evident by age about 40.

The sample was blood. The sequence was obtained from a woman aged 25-40 years in good health. The V and J segments used are TRBV7-9 and TRBJ2-7; the D region possibly corresponds to TRBD2 (6 bases align). The DNA is TGTGCCAGCAGCTCAACGGGACTCTCCTACAACGAGCAGTACTTC. This translates into CASSSTGLSYNEQYF.